This TCR beta chain was retrieved from a study of CD8+CD57+ T cells in acquired aplastic anemia. Profiling that covered TCR beta VDJ and CDR3 relied on genomic DNA as its template. A single record per CDR3 protein comes from TCRdb applying MiXCR to the reads. The table includes 100,000 to 150,000 distinct CDR3 sequences, 45% to 60% detected once. A word on this clonotype: Antigen unknown.

Study-wide findings and caveats: No significant patient-versus-control difference appeared in CD8+ Simpson's diversity.

CD8+CD57+ cell expansion had been shown by flow cytometry in patients chosen for sequencing. This receptor was taken from a human donor with aplastic anemia. The sequenced sample was sorted CD4+, CD8+, or CD8+CD57+ T cells (not recorded which) from PBMCs.

The CDR3 is CASSPGQALTDIQYF. CDR3 DNA sequence: TGTGCCAGCAGCCCGGGACAGGCCCTAACGGACATTCAGTACTTC. V gene TRBV4-2 combines with J gene TRBJ2-4, with 8 bases lining up with TRBD1. The CDR3 is 15 amino acids. The J segment lost 8 bases and the V segment lost 4 bases, leaving 10 bases of the junction unmatched. Germline lookup yields CDR1 LGHNA and CDR2 YNFKEQ.